Below, one TCR beta chain is given with its context. CDR1 MNHNS and CDR2 SASEGT come from the germline V gene. Trimming at V came to 8 bases and at J to 3 bases, leaving 6 bases not matched to a gene. CDR3 length equals 14 residues. Via MiXCR, TCRdb re-called the RT-PCR reads, giving one row per CDR3 protein. The profile covers around 700,000 distinct CDR3 sequences, with approximately 15% appearing a single time and roughly 3.6% taken by the ten largest. Sequenced material: memory CD4+ T cells from blood. This TCR was sampled from a female donor in good health, serving as a healthy control. The gene calls are TRBV6-1 and TRBJ2-7; TRBD1 agrees at 11 bases. The CDR3 region is CASGPDRGRYEQYF. The CDR3 DNA reads as TGTGCCAGCGGCCCGGACAGGGGGCGCTACGAGCAGTACTTC.